This TCR beta chain was identified in a study of blood T cell repertoires in COVID-19. Generated by immunoSEQ multiplex PCR, the TCRdb table keeps only in-frame clones and is missing some. Here the sample spans roughly 380,000 clones, roughly 80% being singletons. CDR1 and CDR2 from the germline V gene are SEHNR and FQNEAQ (reference sequence). The CDR3 spans 16 residues. The V segment lost 5 bases and the J segment 7 bases; nucleotides outside the gene matches: 13. The TCR was taken from a human donor with acute or convalescent COVID-19. The donor label of this sample is uncertain. The material sequenced was peripheral blood. This chain uses TRBV7-9 with TRBJ1-4; 7 bases agree with TRBD1. The CDR3 sequence: CASSLYQTGLGEKLFF. The CDR3 nucleotides are TGTGCCAGCAGCCTCTATCAGACAGGGCTGGGTGAAAAACTGTTTTTT.